This TCR beta chain was profiled in a study of radiation and T cells in renal cell carcinoma. Regarding time point: blood 2 weeks post-SBRT. The treatment: 15 Gy SBRT to primary tumor, nephrectomy 4 weeks later. The germline V and J ends were trimmed by 2 bases and 4 bases, with 14 bases remaining between them. The germline V gene encodes CDR1 SGHAT and CDR2 FQDESV (reference sequence). The CDR3 loop spans 16 amino acids. Study-wide points: From baseline, blood top tumor clonotypes peaked at 2 weeks post-radiation.

A word on this clone: The antigen is undetermined.

Measured with immunoSEQ multiplex PCR; TCRdb has only the in-frame clones, and not every one. The sample has approximately 120,000 clones; around 85% are singletons. Specimen: blood, collected from a patient whose treatment included radiotherapy and nephrectomy. V and J are TRBV11-1 and TRBJ2-2; maybe TRBD2 (6 bases). The receptor was derived from a man between 50 and 59 years old with renal cell carcinoma. The CDR3 reads CASSLNWGEVTGELFF. Here the CDR3 DNA reads TGTGCCAGCAGCTTAAACTGGGGGGAGGTCACCGGGGAGCTGTTTTTT.